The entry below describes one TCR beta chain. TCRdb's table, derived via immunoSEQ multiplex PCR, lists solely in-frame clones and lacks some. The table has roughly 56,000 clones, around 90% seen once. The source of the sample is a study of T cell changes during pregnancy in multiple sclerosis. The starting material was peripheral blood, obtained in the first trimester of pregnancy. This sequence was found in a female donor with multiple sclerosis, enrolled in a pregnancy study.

In DNA form, the CDR3 reads TGTGCCAGCAGTGAAAGCGGGGGGGTTACCTACAATGAGCAGTTCTTC. Protein product: CASSESGGVTYNEQFF. The chain employs TRBV6-1 and TRBJ2-1; 10 bases are shared with TRBD2. V gave up 2 bases and J gave up 2 bases; unmatched junction bases: 3. The CDR3 extends over 16 amino acids. The germline V gene encodes CDR1 MNHNS and CDR2 SASEGT.